The 20 T cell receptor beta chains listed next were all sequenced from one sample in a study of shared clonotypes between healthy human individuals. The assay was immunoSEQ multiplex PCR, and TCRdb's table has in-frame clones only and misses some. The table has some 350,000 clones, roughly 70% seen once; the top ten hold 10%. The sequenced sample was memory CD4+ T cells sorted from blood. Sample subset: CD45RA-negative fraction. These receptors originate from a man aged 25 to 45 in good health.

The J gene is TRBJ2-7, the V gene TRBV2, with TRBD1 identical over 9 bases. The trim removed 5 bases at V and 6 bases at J, leaving 2 bases unmatched. The CDR3 is made up of 12 amino acids. CDR1 is SNHLY and CDR2 is FYNNEI in the germline V gene. CDR3 loop: CASSPTGGEQYF. The CDR3 DNA reads as TGTGCCAGCAGTCCGACAGGGGGCGAGCAGTACTTC.

The genes are TRBV6-1 and TRBJ1-5, with D perhaps TRBD1 (5 bases). Germline values: CDR1 MNHNS, CDR2 SASEGT. V lost 6 bases and J lost 7, with 19 bases in between. The CDR3 is 15 residues long. The CDR3, as DNA: TGTGCCAGCAGACCCACCCTTACAGGCGGGCAGCCCCAGCATTTT. It codes for CASRPTLTGGQPQHF.

The genes are TRBV11-2 and TRBJ2-1; TRBD2 matches 14 bases. This CDR3 is built from 19 residues. J gave up 7 bases and V 5 bases, and 16 bases lay outside the gene matches. Germline V gene lookup returns CDR1 SGHAT and CDR2 FQNNGV. The CDR3 loop is CASSRTRLAGGPSDNEQFF. The CDR3 DNA follows: TGTGCCAGCAGCCGTACCCGACTAGCGGGAGGGCCCTCCGATAATGAGCAGTTCTTC. Variable domain in full (rest from reference TRBV11-2 and TRBJ2-1): EAGVAQSPRYKIIEKRQSVAFWCNPISGHATLYWYQQILGQGPKLLIQFQNNGVVDDSQLPKDRFSAERLKGVDSTLKIQPAKLEDSAVYLCASSRTRLAGGPSDNEQFFGPGTRLTVL.

The chain recombines TRBV19 with TRBJ2-1, with TRBD2 identical over 7 bases. J gave up 0 bases and V 1 base, and 3 bases lay outside the gene matches. Germline values: CDR1 LNHDA, CDR2 SQIVND (reference sequence). The CDR3 totals 16 residues. The CDR3 DNA reads TGTGCCAGTAGTATAGTCGGCGGGAGCTCCTACAATGAGCAGTTCTTC. Translation: CASSIVGGSSYNEQFF.

The chain couples TRBV7-8 to TRBJ2-7; D is perhaps TRBD1 (7 bases). The V end lost 4 bases, the J end lost 0 bases, and 10 bases lay between the germline ends. The CDR3 extends over 14 amino acids. Germline V gene sequence: CDR1 SGHVS, CDR2 FQNEAQ. The CDR3 spells CASSSRDSSYEQYF. CDR3 DNA sequence: TGTGCCAGCAGCTCGCGGGACAGCTCCTACGAGCAGTACTTC.

V usage is TRBV7-9 and J usage is TRBJ2-2; D unresolved. Trimming took 8 bases from V and 9 from J, leaving 13 bases between them. The CDR3 extends over 12 amino acids. The germline V gene encodes CDR1 SEHNR and CDR2 FQNEAQ (reference sequence). The CDR3 here is CASFLYEWELFF. CDR3 DNA: TGTGCCAGCTTCCTATACGAATGGGAGCTGTTTTTT.

The chain links TRBV27 to TRBJ2-7; possibly TRBD1 for D (5 bases). Trimming took 5 bases from V and 3 from J, leaving 14 bases between them. The CDR3 runs to 14 residues. Germline V gene sequence: CDR1 MNHEY, CDR2 SMNVEV (reference sequence). The CDR3 region is CASSTEQDLYEQYF. CDR3 nucleotides: TGTGCCAGCAGTACTGAACAGGACCTCTACGAGCAGTACTTC.

This clone was seen a single time. The J gene is TRBJ2-2, the V gene TRBV4-1, with 9 bases matching TRBD1. Germline CDR1 MGHRA, CDR2 YSYEKL. The CDR3 sequence is 17 residues long. With 1 base clipped from V and 2 bases from J, the junction kept 5 bases outside the gene matches. The CDR3: CASSQAPQGANTGELFF. CDR3 in DNA: TGCGCCAGCAGCCAAGCCCCACAGGGGGCAAACACCGGGGAGCTGTTTTTT.

CDR3 loop: CASSAEPGLAAYEQYF. The CDR3 DNA reads as TGTGCCAGCAGCGCCGAACCGGGACTAGCGGCATACGAGCAGTACTTC. The chain links TRBV9 to TRBJ2-7; 11 nucleotides align to TRBD2. With V trimmed by 3 bases and J by 4 bases, 9 bases remained unmatched. The CDR3 loop spans 16 amino acids. Germline assignment: CDR1 SGDLS and CDR2 YYNGEE.

This clone was seen only a few times. V is TRBV9 and J is TRBJ2-1, with 8 bases that match TRBD2. The CDR3 sequence is 15 residues long. The J segment lost 2 bases and the V segment lost 1 base, leaving 2 bases of the junction unmatched. CDR1 and CDR2 from the germline V gene are SGDLS and YYNGEE. CDR3 in amino acids: CASSVRAGAYNEQFF. The CDR3 coding sequence is TGTGCCAGCAGCGTAAGAGCGGGAGCCTACAATGAGCAGTTCTTC.

This clone has more than one count but fewer than ten. This chain connects TRBV5-1 to TRBJ2-1, with 9 positions matching TRBD2. Germline V gives CDR1 SGHRS, CDR2 YFSETQ. Trimming at V came to 4 bases and at J to 9 bases, leaving 8 bases not matched to a gene. This CDR3 has 14 amino acids. As DNA, the CDR3 is TGCGCCAGCAGCCCTAGCGGGGCCGACCGTGAGCAGTTCTTC. Amino acid sequence: CASSPSGADREQFF. Variable domain in full (rest from reference TRBV5-1 and TRBJ2-1): KAGVTQTPRYLIKTRGQQVTLSCSPISGHRSVSWYQQTPGQGLQFLFEYFSETQRNKGNFPGRFSGRQFSNSRSEMNVSTLELGDSALYLCASSPSGADREQFFGPGTRLTVL.

This clone occurred once. The chain combines TRBV5-6 with TRBJ2-1; 13 bases are a match to TRBD2. The CDR3 length is 17 residues. V trimming: 3 bases; J trimming: 1 base; junction bases outside the gene matches: 4. In germline, CDR1 is SGHDT, CDR2 YYEEEE. Here the CDR3 reads CASSSRTSGSSYNEQFF. In nucleotides, the CDR3 is TGTGCCAGCAGCTCCCGGACTAGCGGGAGTTCCTACAATGAGCAGTTCTTC.

V usage is TRBV19 and J usage is TRBJ2-1, with D possibly TRBD1 on 7 matching bases. Germline CDR1 is LNHDA and CDR2 is SQIVND (reference sequence). V lost 3 bases and J lost 14, with 8 bases in between. There are 10 residues in the CDR3. CDR3 amino acids: CASSIRGEFF. The CDR3, as DNA: TGTGCCAGTAGTATCAGGGGGGAGTTCTTC.

V is TRBV5-1 and J is TRBJ2-1; possible D gene TRBD2, 5 bases. V shed 1 base and J shed 7 bases, with 18 bases lying between them. CDR1 and CDR2 from the germline V gene are SGHRS and YFSETQ. There are 16 residues in the CDR3. CDR3 region: CASSLTSPETRNEQFF. CDR3 in DNA: TGCGCCAGCAGCTTGACTAGTCCGGAGACGAGAAATGAGCAGTTCTTC.

A note on this clone: The junction differs from germline at one of its ends, possibly a read error. The chain has TRBV2 and TRBJ2-2, with D possibly TRBD2 on 5 matching bases. Germline CDR1 is SNHLY and CDR2 is FYNNEI. There are 17 residues in the CDR3. CDR3 loop: CASNPVGRAANTGELLF. For the CDR3, the DNA is TGTGCCAGCAACCCAGTGGGTCGGGCCGCGAACACCGGGGAGCTGCTTTTT.

Only a few counts were recorded for this clone. The J gene is TRBJ2-1, the V gene TRBV19, with 8 positions matching TRBD2. J was trimmed by 6 bases and V by 3 bases; bases with no gene match: 7. CDR1 and CDR2 (germline): LNHDA, SQIVND (reference sequence). There are 15 residues in the CDR3. The CDR3 nucleotides are TGTGCCAGTAGTATCGGCGGGACTAGACTCAATGAGCAGTTCTTC. Its translation: CASSIGGTRLNEQFF. Filled out from reference TRBV19 and TRBJ2-1, the complete variable domain reads DGGITQSPKYLFRKEGQNVTLSCEQNLNHDAMYWYRQDPGQGLRLIYYSQIVNDFQKGDIAEGYSVSREKKESFPLTVTSAQKNPTAFYLCASSIGGTRLNEQFFGPGTRLTVL.

To note about this clone: The identical CDR3 is also encoded by other nucleotide sequences in the sample. The gene calls are TRBV5-1 and TRBJ2-7; TRBD2 matches 7 bases. CDR1 and CDR2 from the germline V gene are SGHRS and YFSETQ. The CDR3 runs 15 residues. With V trimmed by 1 base and J by 0 bases, 4 bases remained unmatched. CDR3 protein: CASSLTGGSSYEQYF. DNA of the CDR3: TGCGCCAGCAGCTTGACGGGGGGATCCTCCTACGAGCAGTACTTC.

The chain joins TRBV5-4 to TRBJ1-1; D is perhaps TRBD1 (5 bases). The V gene lost 4 bases and the J gene lost 5 bases, with 15 bases spanning the gap. The CDR3 runs to 14 residues. Germline lookup yields CDR1 SGHNT and CDR2 YYREEE (reference sequence). This CDR3 is CASSNDRAGTEAFF. CDR3 DNA: TGTGCCAGCAGCAACGACAGAGCCGGAACTGAAGCTTTCTTT.

The chain has TRBV2 and TRBJ2-3; no firm D call. The length of the CDR3 is 12 residues. Germline CDR1 is SNHLY and CDR2 is FYNNEI. V shed 2 bases and J shed 5 bases, with 5 bases lying between them. CDR3 protein: CASSESGDTQYF. DNA of the CDR3: TGTGCCAGCAGTGAATCCGGAGATACGCAGTATTTT.

This chain links TRBV7-3 with TRBJ2-3; the match to TRBD2 covers 13 bases. CDR1 SGHTA and CDR2 FQGTGA come from the germline V gene. The CDR3 consists of 16 residues. The ends lost 6 bases at V and 7 bases at J; junction bases unmatched: 10. CDR3 in amino acids: CASSPGLAGLPYTQYF. The CDR3 DNA reads as TGTGCCAGCAGTCCGGGACTAGCGGGACTACCTTATACGCAGTATTTT. Based on the CDR3 plus reference TRBV7-3 and TRBJ2-3, the full variable domain is GAGVSQTPSNKVTEKGKYVELRCDPISGHTALYWYRQSLGQGPEFLIYFQGTGAADDSGLPNDRFFAVRPEGSVSTLKIQRTERGDSAVYLCASSPGLAGLPYTQYFGPGTRLTVL.